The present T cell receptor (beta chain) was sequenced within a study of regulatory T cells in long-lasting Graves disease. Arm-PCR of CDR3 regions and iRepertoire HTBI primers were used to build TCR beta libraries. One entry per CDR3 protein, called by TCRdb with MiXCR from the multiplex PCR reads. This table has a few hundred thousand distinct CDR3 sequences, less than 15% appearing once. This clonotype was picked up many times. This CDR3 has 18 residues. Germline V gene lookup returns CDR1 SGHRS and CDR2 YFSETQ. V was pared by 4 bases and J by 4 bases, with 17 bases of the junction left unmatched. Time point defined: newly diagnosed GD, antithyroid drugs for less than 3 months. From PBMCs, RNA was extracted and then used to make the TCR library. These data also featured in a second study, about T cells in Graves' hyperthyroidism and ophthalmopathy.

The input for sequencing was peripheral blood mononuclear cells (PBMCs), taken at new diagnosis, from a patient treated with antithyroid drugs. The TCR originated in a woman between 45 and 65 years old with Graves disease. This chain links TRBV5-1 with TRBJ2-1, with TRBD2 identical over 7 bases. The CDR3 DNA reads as TGCGCCAGCAGCGCTGAGTCATTCCTAGCGGCTGCTTACAATGAGCAGTTCTTC. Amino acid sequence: CASSAESFLAAAYNEQFF.